This TCR beta chain emerged from a study of blood T cell repertoires in COVID-19. Per the original methods: Estimated nucleated cell counts came from reference gene primer amplification. Sequenced by immunoSEQ multiplex PCR; TCRdb stores in-frame clones only, minus some. For V, J and clone size, that table is used; D and trimming come from the DNA. The sample has approximately 170,000 clones, around 85% seen once. The Seattle patients joined while their infection was active and were tracked longitudinally afterward. Sequencing was carried out using peripheral blood. The clonotype comes from a man older than 75 with COVID-19, enrolled during active disease.

The CDR3 region is CASSPVTTSGNTIYF. CDR3 bases: TGTGCCAGCTCACCAGTGACAACCTCTGGAAACACCATATATTTT. The V and J genes are TRBV18 and TRBJ1-3; D call uncertain. Per germline, CDR1 KGHSH and CDR2 LQKENI. Deletions cut 2 bases from V and 0 bases from J, with 8 bases between. The CDR3 is made up of 15 amino acids.